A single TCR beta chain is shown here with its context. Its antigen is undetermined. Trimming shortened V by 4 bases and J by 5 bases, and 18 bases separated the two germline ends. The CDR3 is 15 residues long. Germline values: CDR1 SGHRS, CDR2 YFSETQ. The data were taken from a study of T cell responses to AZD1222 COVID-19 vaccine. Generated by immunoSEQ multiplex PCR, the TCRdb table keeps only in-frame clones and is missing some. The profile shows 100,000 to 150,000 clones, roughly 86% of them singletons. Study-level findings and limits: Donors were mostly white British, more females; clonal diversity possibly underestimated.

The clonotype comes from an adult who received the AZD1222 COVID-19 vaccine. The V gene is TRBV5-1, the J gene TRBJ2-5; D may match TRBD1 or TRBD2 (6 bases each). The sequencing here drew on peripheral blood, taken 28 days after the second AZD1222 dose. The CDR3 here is CASSPRDMDVETQYF. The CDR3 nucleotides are TGCGCCAGCAGCCCGCGGGACATGGATGTCGAGACCCAGTACTTC.